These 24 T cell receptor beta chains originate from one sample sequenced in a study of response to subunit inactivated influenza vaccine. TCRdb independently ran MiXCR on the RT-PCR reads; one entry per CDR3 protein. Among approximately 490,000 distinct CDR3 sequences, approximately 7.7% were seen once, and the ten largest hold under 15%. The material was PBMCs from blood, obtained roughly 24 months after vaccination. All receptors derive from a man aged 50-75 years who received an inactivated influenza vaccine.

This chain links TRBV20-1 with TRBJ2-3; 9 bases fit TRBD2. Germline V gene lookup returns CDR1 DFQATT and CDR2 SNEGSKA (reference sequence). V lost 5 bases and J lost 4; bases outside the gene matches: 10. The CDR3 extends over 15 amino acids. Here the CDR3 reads CSAPSGGRAADTQYF. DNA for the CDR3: TGCAGTGCTCCCTCTGGCGGGAGGGCCGCAGATACGCAGTATTTT.

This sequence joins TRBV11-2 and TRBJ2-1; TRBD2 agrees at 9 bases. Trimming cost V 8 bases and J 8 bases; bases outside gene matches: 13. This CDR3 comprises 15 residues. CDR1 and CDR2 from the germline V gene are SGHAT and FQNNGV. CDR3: CASSELAGHLDEQFF. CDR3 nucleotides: TGTGCCAGCTCCGAACTAGCGGGCCACCTGGATGAGCAGTTCTTC.

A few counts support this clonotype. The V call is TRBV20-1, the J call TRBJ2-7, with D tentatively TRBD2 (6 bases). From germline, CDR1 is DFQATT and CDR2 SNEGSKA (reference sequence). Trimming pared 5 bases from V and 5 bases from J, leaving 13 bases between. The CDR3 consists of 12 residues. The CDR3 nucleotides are TGCAGTGCTGGGAGGAGTAGCGACGAGCAGTACTTC. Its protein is CSAGRSSDEQYF.

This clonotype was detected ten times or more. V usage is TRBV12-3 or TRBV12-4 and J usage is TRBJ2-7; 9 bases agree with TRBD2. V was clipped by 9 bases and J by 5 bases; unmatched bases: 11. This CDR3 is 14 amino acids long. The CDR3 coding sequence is TGTGCCAGTGCCGGCGGGGGGGCCTCGAACGAGCAGTACTTC. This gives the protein CASAGGGASNEQYF.

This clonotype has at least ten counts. This CDR3 is CASTPGAQNYGYTF. The CDR3 coding sequence is TGTGCCAGCACCCCGGGGGCCCAGAACTATGGCTACACCTTC. The rearrangement uses TRBV12-3 or TRBV12-4 and TRBJ1-2; maybe TRBD1 (6 bases). V dropped 7 bases and J dropped 2 bases, with 14 bases sitting between them. The CDR3 extends over 14 amino acids.

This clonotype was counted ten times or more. For the CDR3, the DNA is TGTGCCAGCAGCTTAACCCGGACAGGGACTAACTATGGCTACACCTTC. It is translated as CASSLTRTGTNYGYTF. The chain recombines TRBV11-2 with TRBJ1-2; 8 positions agree with TRBD1. Germline loops: CDR1 SGHAT, CDR2 FQNNGV. There are 16 residues in the CDR3. Losses at the gene ends were 2 bases for V and 0 bases for J; bases not matched to a gene: 5.

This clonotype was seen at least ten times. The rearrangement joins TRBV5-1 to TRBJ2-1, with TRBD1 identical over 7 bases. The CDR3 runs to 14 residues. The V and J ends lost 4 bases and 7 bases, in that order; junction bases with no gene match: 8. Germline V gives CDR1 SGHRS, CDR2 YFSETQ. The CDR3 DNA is TGCGCCAGCAGCCATATTACAGGGGAAAATGAGCAGTTCTTC. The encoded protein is CASSHITGENEQFF.

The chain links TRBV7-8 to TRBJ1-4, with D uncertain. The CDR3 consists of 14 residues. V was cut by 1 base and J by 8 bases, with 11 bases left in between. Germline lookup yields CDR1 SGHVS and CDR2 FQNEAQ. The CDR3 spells CASSLEHGIEKLFF. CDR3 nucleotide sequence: TGTGCCAGCAGCTTAGAGCATGGAATAGAAAAACTGTTTTTT.

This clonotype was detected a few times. CDR3 in DNA: TGCGCCAGCAGCCAAAATAGTATGAACACTGAAGCTTTCTTT. This sequence encodes CASSQNSMNTEAFF. The V gene is TRBV4-1, the J gene TRBJ1-1; no clear D. The germline gives CDR1 MGHRA, CDR2 YSYEKL. This CDR3 is built from 14 residues. V lost 2 bases and J lost 0, with 7 bases in between.

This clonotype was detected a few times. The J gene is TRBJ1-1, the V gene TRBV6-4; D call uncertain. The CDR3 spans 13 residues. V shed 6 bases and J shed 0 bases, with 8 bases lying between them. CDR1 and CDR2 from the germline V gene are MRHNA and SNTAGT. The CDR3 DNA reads TGTGCCAGCAGCGACACATTGAACACTGAAGCTTTCTTT. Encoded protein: CASSDTLNTEAFF.

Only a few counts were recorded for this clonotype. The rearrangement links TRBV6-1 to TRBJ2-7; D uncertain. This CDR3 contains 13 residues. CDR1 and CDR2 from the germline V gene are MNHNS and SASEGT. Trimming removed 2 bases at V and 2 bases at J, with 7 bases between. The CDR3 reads CASSEISPYEQYF. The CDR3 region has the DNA TGTGCCAGCAGTGAAATTTCCCCCTACGAGCAGTACTTC.

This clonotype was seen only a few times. The CDR3 sequence: CASSPGTEGSFGYTF. CDR3 DNA: TGTGCCAGCAGCCCCGGGACAGAGGGGAGTTTCGGCTACACCTTC. J is TRBJ1-2 and V is TRBV7-2; TRBD1 matches 7 bases. Trimming at V came to 5 bases and at J to 8 bases, leaving 14 bases not matched to a gene. There are 15 residues in the CDR3. CDR1 is SGHTA, CDR2 FQGNSA, per germline.

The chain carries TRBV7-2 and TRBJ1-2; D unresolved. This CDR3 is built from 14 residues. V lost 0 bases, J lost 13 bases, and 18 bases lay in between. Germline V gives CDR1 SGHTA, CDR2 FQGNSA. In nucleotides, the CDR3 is TGTGCCAGCAGCTTAGCGCTAGTGGGCTATGGGGTCACCTTC. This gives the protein CASSLALVGYGVTF.

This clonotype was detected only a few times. CDR3 sequence: CASSLALAGPGELFF. Here the CDR3 DNA reads TGTGCCAGCAGTTTAGCGCTGGCGGGGCCCGGGGAGCTGTTTTTT. This chain uses TRBV12-3 or TRBV12-4 with TRBJ2-2, with D possibly being TRBD2 (6 bases). The CDR3 has 15 residues. V shed 0 bases and J shed 6 bases, with 11 bases lying between them.

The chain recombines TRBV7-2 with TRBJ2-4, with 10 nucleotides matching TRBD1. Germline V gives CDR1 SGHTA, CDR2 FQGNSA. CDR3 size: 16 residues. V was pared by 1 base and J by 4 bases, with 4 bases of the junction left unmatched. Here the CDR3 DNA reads TGTGCCAGCAGCTTAGGTCGGACAGGGGGTAAAAACATTCAGTACTTC. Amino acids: CASSLGRTGGKNIQYF.

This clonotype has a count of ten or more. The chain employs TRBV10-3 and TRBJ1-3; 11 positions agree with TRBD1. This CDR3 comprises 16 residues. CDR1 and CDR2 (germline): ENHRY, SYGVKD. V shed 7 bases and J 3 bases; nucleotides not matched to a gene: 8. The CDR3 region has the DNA TGTGCCATCATGCTGGACAGGGGGCCGGATGGAAACACCATATATTTT. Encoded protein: CAIMLDRGPDGNTIYF.

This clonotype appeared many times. CDR3 loop: CASSYYGSPADTQYF. The CDR3 DNA sequence: TGTGCCAGCAGCTATTACGGGAGCCCCGCAGATACGCAGTATTTT. The V call is TRBV11-3, the J call TRBJ2-3; D perhaps matches TRBD2 (6 bases). This CDR3 has 15 residues. Germline V gene data show CDR1 as SGHNT and CDR2 as YENEEA. Trimming left V 4 bases short and J 4 bases short, with 15 bases between. The full variable domain, its missing parts supplied by reference TRBV11-3 and TRBJ2-3, is EAGVVQSPRYKIIEKKQPVAFWCNPISGHNTLYWYLQNLGQGPELLIRYENEEAVDDSQLPKDRFSAERLKGVDSTLKIQPAELGDSAVYLCASSYYGSPADTQYFGPGTRLTVL.

The CDR3 region is CSAHQGGPYEQYF. CDR3 nucleotides: TGCAGTGCTCATCAGGGGGGCCCCTACGAGCAGTACTTC. The rearrangement links TRBV20-1 to TRBJ2-7; D possibly corresponds to TRBD1 (7 bases). V lost 5 bases and J 2 bases, leaving 13 bases between the germline ends. The CDR3 is made up of 13 amino acids. CDR1 is DFQATT and CDR2 is SNEGSKA in the germline V gene (reference sequence).

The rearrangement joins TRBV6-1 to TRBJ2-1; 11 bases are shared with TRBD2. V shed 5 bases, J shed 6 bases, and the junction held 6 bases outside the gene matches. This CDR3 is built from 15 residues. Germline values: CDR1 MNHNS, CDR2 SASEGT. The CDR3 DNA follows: TGTGCCAGCAGTCCTACTAGCGGGGGATTCAATGAGCAGTTCTTC. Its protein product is CASSPTSGGFNEQFF.

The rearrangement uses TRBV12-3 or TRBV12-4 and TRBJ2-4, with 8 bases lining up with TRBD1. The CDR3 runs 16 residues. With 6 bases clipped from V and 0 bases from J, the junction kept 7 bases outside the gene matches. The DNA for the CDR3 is TGTGCCAGCAGCCGAGGGACAGGACTAGCCAAAAACATTCAGTACTTC. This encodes CASSRGTGLAKNIQYF.

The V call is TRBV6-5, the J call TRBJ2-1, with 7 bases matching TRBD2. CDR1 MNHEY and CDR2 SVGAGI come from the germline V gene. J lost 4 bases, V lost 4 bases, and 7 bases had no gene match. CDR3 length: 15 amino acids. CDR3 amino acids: CASSLERGTYNEQFF. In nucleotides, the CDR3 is TGTGCCAGCAGTTTAGAGCGGGGTACGTACAATGAGCAGTTCTTC.

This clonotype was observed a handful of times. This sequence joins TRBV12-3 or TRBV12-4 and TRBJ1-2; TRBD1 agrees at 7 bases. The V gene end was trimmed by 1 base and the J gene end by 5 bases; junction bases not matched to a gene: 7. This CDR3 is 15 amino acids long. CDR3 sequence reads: CASSLGQGTGYGYTF. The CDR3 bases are TGTGCCAGCAGTTTAGGACAGGGTACGGGATATGGCTACACCTTC.

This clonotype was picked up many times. The CDR3 DNA reads TGTGCCAGCAGCTTATTGGCGGGCAATCAGCCCCAGCATTTT. Translation gives CASSLLAGNQPQHF. The chain links TRBV7-6 to TRBJ1-5; no clear D. This CDR3 region has 14 residues. The germline V gene encodes CDR1 SGHVS and CDR2 FNYEAQ. V was pared by 2 bases and J by 2 bases, with 7 bases between.

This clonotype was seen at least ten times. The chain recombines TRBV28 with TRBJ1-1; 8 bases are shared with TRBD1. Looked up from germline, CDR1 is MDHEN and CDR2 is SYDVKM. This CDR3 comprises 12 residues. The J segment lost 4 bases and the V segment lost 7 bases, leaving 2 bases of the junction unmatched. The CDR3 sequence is CASIQGVTEAFF. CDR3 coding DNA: TGTGCCAGCATACAGGGGGTCACTGAAGCTTTCTTT.